At least ten counts were recorded for the clone carrying this TCR beta chain. The data originate from a study of T cell repertoires in cytomegalovirus infection. V lost 1 base and J 4 bases, leaving 10 bases between the germline ends. The germline V gene has CDR1 SGHVS and CDR2 FNYEAQ. The CDR3 length is 14 residues. TCRdb processed the reads anew with MiXCR; each CDR3 protein has one entry. The table includes about 360,000 distinct CDR3 sequences, about a sixth detected once. The source material was PBMCs. The sequence was obtained from a human donor in good health (CMV status not recorded). Some clones in this sample may be carry-over from other donors' samples. The rearrangement joins TRBV7-6 to TRBJ1-1; D gene uncertain. CDR3 bases: TGTGCCAGCAGCTTAGGGGGAGGTGGCACTGAAGCTTTCTTT. As protein: CASSLGGGGTEAFF.